The clone carrying this T cell receptor (beta chain) showed up many times. Its antigen is unknown. From RNA transcripts, TCR beta CDR3 regions were amplified. Initially, a first-round RT-PCR of the TCR CDR3 employed the HTBI primer set. Using its own MiXCR run on the multiplex PCR reads, TCRdb lists one record per CDR3 protein. This sample has around 450,000 distinct CDR3 sequences; 15% to 19% occur once, and the top ten carry about 14%. These data come from a study of T cells in Graves' hyperthyroidism and ophthalmopathy. Patients were aged 18 to 65, had disease duration under 2 months, and had newly diagnosed hyperthyroidism. Study-wide points: Most thyroid clonotypes with frequency above 0.001 were detected in blood.

This receptor was obtained from a young woman with Graves' hyperthyroidism. Sample: blood.

The CDR3 sequence is CATSRALKGPATTYEQYF. In nucleotides, the CDR3 is TGTGCCACCAGCAGAGCTCTCAAGGGTCCAGCGACTACCTACGAGCAGTACTTC. The chain uses TRBV15 and TRBJ2-7; D is perhaps TRBD2 (5 bases). This CDR3 is built from 18 residues. Between the trimmed V and J ends, which lost 1 base and 2 bases, there was a span of 21 bases. Germline V lookup: CDR1 LNHNV, CDR2 YYDKDF (reference sequence).